What follows are 8 T cell receptor beta chains derived from one specimen sequenced in a study of identical twins. TCRdb re-derived calls from the 5' RACE reads in MiXCR, one entry per CDR3 protein. The repertoire holds under 350,000 distinct CDR3 sequences, with just under 9.5% as singletons. The same sample was also studied in work on yellow fever vaccine responses in identical twins.

The sample taken for sequencing was CD8+ T cells sorted from blood. These receptors all stem from a woman aged 18-35 years in good health.

This clonotype was observed a few times. The chain couples TRBV19 to TRBJ2-7, with a possible D match to TRBD2 (6 bases). Germline V CDR1 and CDR2: LNHDA, SQIVND (reference sequence). V lost 5 bases, J lost 3 bases, and 17 bases lay in between. The CDR3 has 15 amino acids. The CDR3 DNA reads as TGTGCCAGTAGTGAGGGGCGGGGAGGACTCTACGAGCAGTACTTC. This sequence encodes CASSEGRGGLYEQYF.

In its sample, this clonotype was seen many times. The V call is TRBV27, the J call TRBJ2-7, with D possibly matching TRBD2 (5 bases). The CDR3 runs 15 residues. V lost 3 bases to trimming and J lost 2 bases, with 14 bases between them. Looked up from germline, CDR1 is MNHEY and CDR2 is SMNVEV (reference sequence). The CDR3 sequence: CASSFSARGTYEQYF. The DNA of the CDR3 is TGTGCCAGCAGTTTCAGCGCCCGGGGTACCTACGAGCAGTACTTC.

The chain carries TRBV7-2 and TRBJ2-4, with D maybe TRBD2 (5 bases). Germline CDR1 SGHTA, CDR2 FQGNSA. V was cut by 0 bases and J by 9 bases, with 12 bases left in between. The CDR3 runs to 14 residues. CDR3 in DNA: TGTGCCAGCAGCTTAGCAAGCCGCGGGCCCATTCAGTACTTC. As protein: CASSLASRGPIQYF.

The J gene is TRBJ2-1, the V gene TRBV2; D perhaps matches TRBD2 (6 bases). This CDR3 comprises 12 residues. The V gene's germline CDR1 is SNHLY and CDR2 FYNNEI. Trimming removed 7 bases at V and 7 bases at J, with 11 bases between. The CDR3 DNA sequence: TGTGCCAGCAATGCGGGGTTGAATGAGCAGTTCTTC. It translates to CASNAGLNEQFF.

This chain joins TRBV15 and TRBJ2-7; D is undetermined. V shed 5 bases and J shed 0 bases, with 17 bases lying between them. Germline V gene data show CDR1 as LNHNV and CDR2 as YYDKDF (reference sequence). The CDR3 loop spans 16 amino acids. The CDR3 loop is CATSARMGLSSYEQYF. CDR3 in DNA: TGTGCCACCAGCGCCCGGATGGGGTTAAGCTCCTACGAGCAGTACTTC. The variable domain in full, with the rest retrieved from reference TRBV15 and TRBJ2-7, is DAMVIQNPRYQVTQFGKPVTLSCSQTLNHNVMYWYQQKSSQAPKLLFHYYDKDFNNEADTPDNFQSRRPNTSFCFLDIRSPGLGDTAMYLCATSARMGLSSYEQYFGPGTRLTVT.

In DNA, the CDR3 is TGTGCCAGCAGCCCTTACTCTCTAGCGGGGCGGGGAGATGAGCAGTTCTTC. Amino acid sequence: CASSPYSLAGRGDEQFF. The V gene is TRBV14, the J gene TRBJ2-1; TRBD2 aligns across 9 bases. The CDR3 is 17 residues long. After removal of 4 bases from V and 8 bases from J, the junction contained 15 bases not matched to a gene. Germline values: CDR1 SGHDN, CDR2 FVKESK.

This clonotype has more than one count but fewer than ten. This chain uses TRBV10-3 with TRBJ2-7, with D uncertain. Deletions cut 10 bases from V and 0 bases from J, with 16 bases between. CDR1 is ENHRY, CDR2 SYGVKD, per germline. The CDR3 length is 14 residues. Here the CDR3 reads CATHNGGGSYEQYF. CDR3 DNA: TGTGCCACCCACAACGGTGGCGGCTCCTACGAGCAGTACTTC.

The chain joins TRBV7-2 to TRBJ2-7, with 10 positions matching TRBD2. The CDR3 covers 16 residues. The germline V gene has CDR1 SGHTA and CDR2 FQGNSA. The ends lost 1 base at V and 2 bases at J; junction bases unmatched: 5. The chain's CDR3 is CASSLVGLANTYEQYF. CDR3 DNA sequence: TGTGCCAGCAGCTTAGTGGGACTAGCGAATACCTACGAGCAGTACTTC.